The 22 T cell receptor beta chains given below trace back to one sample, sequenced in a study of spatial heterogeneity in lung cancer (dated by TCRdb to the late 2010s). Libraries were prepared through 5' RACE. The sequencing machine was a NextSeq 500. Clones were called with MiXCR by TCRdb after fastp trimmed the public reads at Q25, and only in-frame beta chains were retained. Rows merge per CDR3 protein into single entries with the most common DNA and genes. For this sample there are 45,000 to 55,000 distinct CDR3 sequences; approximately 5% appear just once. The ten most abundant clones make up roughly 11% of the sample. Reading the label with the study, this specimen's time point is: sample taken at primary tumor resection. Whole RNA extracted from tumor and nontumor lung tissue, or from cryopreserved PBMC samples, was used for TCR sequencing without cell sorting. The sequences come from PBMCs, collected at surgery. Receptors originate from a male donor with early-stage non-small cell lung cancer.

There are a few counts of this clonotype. CDR3 amino acids: CASRIPSGEQFF. In DNA, the CDR3 is TGTGCCAGCAGGATACCTAGCGGGGAGCAGTTCTTC. V gene TRBV6-1 combines with J gene TRBJ2-1, with 8 bases that match TRBD2. J lost 10 bases, V lost 6 bases, and 5 bases had no gene match. The CDR3 covers 12 residues. CDR1 is MNHNS, CDR2 SASEGT, per germline.

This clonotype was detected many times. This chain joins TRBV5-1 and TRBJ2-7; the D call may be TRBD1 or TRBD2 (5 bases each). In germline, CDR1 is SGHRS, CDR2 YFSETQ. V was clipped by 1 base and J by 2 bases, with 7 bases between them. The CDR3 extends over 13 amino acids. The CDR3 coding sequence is TGCGCCAGCAGCTTGCGGGGCCCCTACGAGCAGTACTTC. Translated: CASSLRGPYEQYF.

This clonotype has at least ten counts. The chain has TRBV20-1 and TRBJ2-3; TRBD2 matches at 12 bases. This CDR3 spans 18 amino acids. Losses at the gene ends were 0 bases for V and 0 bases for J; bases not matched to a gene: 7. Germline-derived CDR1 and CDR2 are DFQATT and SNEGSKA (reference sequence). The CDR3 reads CSARDPSGTSGSTDTQYF. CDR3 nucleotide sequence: TGCAGTGCTAGAGATCCTTCCGGGACTAGCGGGAGCACAGATACGCAGTATTTT.

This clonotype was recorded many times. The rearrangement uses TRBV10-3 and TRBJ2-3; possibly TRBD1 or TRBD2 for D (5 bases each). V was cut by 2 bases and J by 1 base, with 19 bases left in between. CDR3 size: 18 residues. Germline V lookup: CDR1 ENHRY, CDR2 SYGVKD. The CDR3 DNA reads TGTGCCATCAGTGAGGTAGCCGAGGGGTCGGCACGCACAGATACGCAGTATTTT. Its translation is CAISEVAEGSARTDTQYF.

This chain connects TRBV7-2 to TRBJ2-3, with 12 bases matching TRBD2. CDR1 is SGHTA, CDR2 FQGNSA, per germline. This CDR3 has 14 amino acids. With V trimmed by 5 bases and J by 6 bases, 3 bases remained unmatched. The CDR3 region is CASSPTSGSDTQYF. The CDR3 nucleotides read TGTGCCAGCAGCCCGACTAGCGGGAGTGATACGCAGTATTTT.

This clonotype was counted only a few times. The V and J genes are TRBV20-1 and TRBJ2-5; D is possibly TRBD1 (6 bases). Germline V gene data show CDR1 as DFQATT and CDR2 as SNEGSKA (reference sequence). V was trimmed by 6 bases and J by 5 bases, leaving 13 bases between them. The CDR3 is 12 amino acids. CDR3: CSAIGQTETQYF. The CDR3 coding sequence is TGCAGTGCCATCGGACAGACGGAGACCCAGTACTTC.

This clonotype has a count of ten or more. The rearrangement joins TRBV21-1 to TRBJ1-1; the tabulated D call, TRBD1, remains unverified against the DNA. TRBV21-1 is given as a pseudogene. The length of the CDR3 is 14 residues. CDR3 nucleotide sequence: TGTGCCAGCAGCCCCCCTGAGGGGCGGATCGGAGCTTTCTTT. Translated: CASSPPEGRIGAFF.

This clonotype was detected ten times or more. The CDR3 region is CASSPIATNEKLFF. CDR3 DNA: TGTGCCAGCAGTCCAATCGCAACTAATGAAAAACTGTTTTTT. This chain links TRBV2 with TRBJ1-4; D gene uncertain. The CDR3 consists of 14 residues. Trimming pared 5 bases from V and 0 bases from J, leaving 7 bases between. Per germline, CDR1 SNHLY and CDR2 FYNNEI.

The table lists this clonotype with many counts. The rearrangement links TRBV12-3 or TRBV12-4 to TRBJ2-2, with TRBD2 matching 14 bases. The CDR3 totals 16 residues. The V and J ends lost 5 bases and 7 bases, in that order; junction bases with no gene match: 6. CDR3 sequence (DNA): TGTGCCAGCAGTACGGGACTAGCGGGAGCGATCGGGGAGCTGTTTTTT. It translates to CASSTGLAGAIGELFF.

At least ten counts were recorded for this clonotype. The CDR3 bases are TGTGCCAGCAGTTTCTCTGGGGCCAACGTCCTGACTTTC. Translated: CASSFSGANVLTF. The rearrangement links TRBV12-3 or TRBV12-4 to TRBJ2-6; no reliable D call. CDR3 size: 13 residues. The ends were cut back, 3 bases at V and 0 bases at J, with 0 bases in the middle.

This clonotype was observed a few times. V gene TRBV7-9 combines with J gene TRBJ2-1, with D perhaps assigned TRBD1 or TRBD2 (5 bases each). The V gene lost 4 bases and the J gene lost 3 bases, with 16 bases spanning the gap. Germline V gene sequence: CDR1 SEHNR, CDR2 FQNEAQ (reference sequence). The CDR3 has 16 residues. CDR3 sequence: CASSSGTLLRYNEQFF. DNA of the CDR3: TGTGCCAGCAGCTCAGGGACGCTGCTTCGCTACAATGAGCAGTTCTTC.

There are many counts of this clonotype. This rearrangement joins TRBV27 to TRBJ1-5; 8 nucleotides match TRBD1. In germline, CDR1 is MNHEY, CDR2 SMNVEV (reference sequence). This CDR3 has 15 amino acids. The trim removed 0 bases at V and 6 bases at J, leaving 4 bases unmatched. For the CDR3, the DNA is TGTGCCAGCAGTTTATCGAACACAGGGGGTCAGCCCCAGCATTTT. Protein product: CASSLSNTGGQPQHF.

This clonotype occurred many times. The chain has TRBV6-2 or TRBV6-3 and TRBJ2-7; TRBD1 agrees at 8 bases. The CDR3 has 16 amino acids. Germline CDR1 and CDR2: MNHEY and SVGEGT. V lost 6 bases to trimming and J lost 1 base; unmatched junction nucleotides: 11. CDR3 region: CASSPLGTGESYEQYF. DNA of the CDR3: TGTGCCAGCAGCCCTCTCGGGACAGGAGAGTCCTACGAGCAGTACTTC.

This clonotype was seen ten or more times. The CDR3 here is CASRFFSAGGDNEQFF. The DNA of the CDR3 is TGCGCCAGCAGGTTCTTCTCAGCGGGGGGCGACAATGAGCAGTTCTTC. The chain is built from TRBV5-1 and TRBJ2-1; 9 bases agree with TRBD2. The CDR3 covers 16 residues. The junction had 11 bases not matched to a gene; V was cut back by 5 bases and J by 5 bases. Per the germline V gene, CDR1 is SGHRS and CDR2 is YFSETQ.

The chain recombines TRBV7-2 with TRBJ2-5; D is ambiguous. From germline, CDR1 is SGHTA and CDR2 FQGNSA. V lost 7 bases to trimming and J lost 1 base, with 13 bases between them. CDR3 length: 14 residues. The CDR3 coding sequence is TGTGCCAGCACCTCCGGGCAGCCCCAAGAGACCCAGTACTTC. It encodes CASTSGQPQETQYF.

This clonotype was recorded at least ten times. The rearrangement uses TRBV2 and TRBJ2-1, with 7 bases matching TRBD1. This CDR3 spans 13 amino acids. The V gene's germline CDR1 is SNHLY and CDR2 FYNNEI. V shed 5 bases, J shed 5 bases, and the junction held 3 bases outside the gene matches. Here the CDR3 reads CASSPDRDNEQFF. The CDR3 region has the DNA TGTGCCAGCAGTCCCGACAGGGACAATGAGCAGTTCTTC.

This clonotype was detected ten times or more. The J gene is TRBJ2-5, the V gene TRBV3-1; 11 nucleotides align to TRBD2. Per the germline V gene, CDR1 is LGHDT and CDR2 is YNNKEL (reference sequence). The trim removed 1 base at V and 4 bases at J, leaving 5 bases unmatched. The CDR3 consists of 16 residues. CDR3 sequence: CASSQGRLAGGETQYF. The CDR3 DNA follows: TGTGCCAGCAGCCAAGGGCGGCTAGCGGGAGGAGAGACCCAGTACTTC.

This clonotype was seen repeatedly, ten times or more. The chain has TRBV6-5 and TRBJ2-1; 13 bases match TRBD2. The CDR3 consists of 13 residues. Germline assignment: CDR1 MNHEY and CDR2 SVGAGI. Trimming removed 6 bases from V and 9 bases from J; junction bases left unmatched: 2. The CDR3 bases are TGTGCCAGCAGCAGGACTAGCGGGGGTGAGCAGTTCTTC. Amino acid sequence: CASSRTSGGEQFF.

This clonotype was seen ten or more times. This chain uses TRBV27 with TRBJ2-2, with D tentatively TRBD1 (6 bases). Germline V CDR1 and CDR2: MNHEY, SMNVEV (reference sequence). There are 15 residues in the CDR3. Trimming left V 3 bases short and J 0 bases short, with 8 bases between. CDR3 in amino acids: CASSLPGANTGELFF. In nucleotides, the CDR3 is TGTGCCAGCAGTTTGCCAGGGGCGAACACCGGGGAGCTGTTTTTT.

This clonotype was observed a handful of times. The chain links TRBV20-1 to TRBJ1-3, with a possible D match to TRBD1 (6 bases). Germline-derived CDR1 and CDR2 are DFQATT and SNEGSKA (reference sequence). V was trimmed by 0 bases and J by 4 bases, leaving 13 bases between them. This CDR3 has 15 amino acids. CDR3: CSARDSQGFGNTIYF. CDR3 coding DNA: TGCAGTGCTAGAGATTCACAGGGTTTCGGAAACACCATATATTTT.

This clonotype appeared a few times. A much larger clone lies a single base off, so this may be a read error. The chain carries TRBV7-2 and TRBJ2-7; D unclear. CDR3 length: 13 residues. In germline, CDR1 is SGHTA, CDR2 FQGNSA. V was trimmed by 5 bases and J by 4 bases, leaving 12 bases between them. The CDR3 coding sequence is TGTGCCAGCAGCAATCAAGGGCCATACGAGCAGTACTTC. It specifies CASSNQGPYEQYF.

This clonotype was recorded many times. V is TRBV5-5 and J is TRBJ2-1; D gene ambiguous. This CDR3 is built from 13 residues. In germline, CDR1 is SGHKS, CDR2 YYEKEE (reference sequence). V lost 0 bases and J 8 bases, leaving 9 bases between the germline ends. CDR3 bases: TGTGCCAGCAGCTTGGTTGGGTTAGATGAGCAGTTCTTC. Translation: CASSLVGLDEQFF.